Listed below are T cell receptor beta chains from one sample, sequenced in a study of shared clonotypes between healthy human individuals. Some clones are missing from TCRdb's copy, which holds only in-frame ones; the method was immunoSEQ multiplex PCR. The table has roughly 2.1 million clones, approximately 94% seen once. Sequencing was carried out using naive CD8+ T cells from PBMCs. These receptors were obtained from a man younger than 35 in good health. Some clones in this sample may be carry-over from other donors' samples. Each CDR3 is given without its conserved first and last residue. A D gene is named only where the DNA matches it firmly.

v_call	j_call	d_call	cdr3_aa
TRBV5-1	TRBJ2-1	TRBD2	ASSLTSGSYNEQF
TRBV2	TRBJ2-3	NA	ALTQRQADTQY
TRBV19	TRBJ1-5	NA	ASSVSMAGNQPQH
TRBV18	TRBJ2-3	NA	ASSPQGGWTDTQY
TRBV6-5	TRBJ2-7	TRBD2	ASTTSGREQY
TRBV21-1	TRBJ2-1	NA	ASSKDAGRANEQF
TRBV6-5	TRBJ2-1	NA	ASSYSKRTDEQF
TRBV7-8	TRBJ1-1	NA	ASNFLPGYTEAF
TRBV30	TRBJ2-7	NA	AWSMGRNEQY
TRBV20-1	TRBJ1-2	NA	SASPYYGYT
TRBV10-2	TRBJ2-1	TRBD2	ASSVAGAGGGEQF
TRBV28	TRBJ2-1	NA	ASSPQTGTPYNEQF
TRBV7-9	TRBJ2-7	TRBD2	ASSQTTSGRGEQY
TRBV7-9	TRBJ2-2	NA	ASSLNLLADTGELF
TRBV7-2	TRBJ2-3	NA	ASSLGGRPTDTQY
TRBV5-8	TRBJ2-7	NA	ASSLYLADILPGSYEQY
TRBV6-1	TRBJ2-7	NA	ASSEGRDTPYEQY
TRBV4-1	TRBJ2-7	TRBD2	ASSYLPPSGSSYEQY
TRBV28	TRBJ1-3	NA	ASSLPGSGNTIY
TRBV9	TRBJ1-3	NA	ASSVAFLGNTIY
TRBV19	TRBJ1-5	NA	ASSIRGINQPQH
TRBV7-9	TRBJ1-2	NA	ASSLAVKSGYT
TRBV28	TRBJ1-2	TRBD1	ASRPQLTGLDGYT
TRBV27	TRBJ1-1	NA	ASSFLGAEAF
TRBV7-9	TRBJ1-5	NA	ASSRGGRDNQPQH
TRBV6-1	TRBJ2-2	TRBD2	ASSEVLTSGRGTGELF
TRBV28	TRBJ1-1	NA	ASSFEGEYTEAF
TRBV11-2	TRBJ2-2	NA	ASSLGAAGGELF
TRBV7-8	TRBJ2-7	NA	ASSPSGGRAGYEQY
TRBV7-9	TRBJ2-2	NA	ASSLNPGQPNTGELF
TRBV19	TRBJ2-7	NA	ASNSYGGYEQY
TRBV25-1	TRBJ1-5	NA	ASSEGSLSNQPQH
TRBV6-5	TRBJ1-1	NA	ASSYSAETLTAF
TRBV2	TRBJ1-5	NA	ASTASETDNQPQH
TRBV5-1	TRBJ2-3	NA	ASSWAGDTQY
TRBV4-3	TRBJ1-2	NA	ASSQDYEGHYGYT
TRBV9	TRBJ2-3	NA	ASSPPAMTQY
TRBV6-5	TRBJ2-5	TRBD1	ASSDRGGQETQY
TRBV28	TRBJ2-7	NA	ASSFGEGDEQY
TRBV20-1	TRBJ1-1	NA	PGSQPAF
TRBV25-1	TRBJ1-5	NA	ASSLGDQPQH
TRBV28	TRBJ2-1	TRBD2	ASSPAGGDNEQF
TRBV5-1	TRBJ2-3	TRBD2	ASSFRTYGAGDGTDTQY
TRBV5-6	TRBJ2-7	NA	ASSSGDSSYEQY
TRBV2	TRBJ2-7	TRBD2	ASSLAGPATYEQY
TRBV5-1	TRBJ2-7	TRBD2	ASSLSGSAYEQY
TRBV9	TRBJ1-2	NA	ASSSRLTGYT
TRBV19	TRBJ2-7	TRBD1	ASSRTGAPYEQY
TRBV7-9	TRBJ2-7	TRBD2	ASSSTRAGALAEQY
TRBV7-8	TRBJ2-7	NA	ASSLDPLPNQY
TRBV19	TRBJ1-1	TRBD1	ASATGYVAEAF
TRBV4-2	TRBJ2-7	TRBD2	ASSPGGAEAYEQY
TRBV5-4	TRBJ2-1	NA	ASSMGRNEQF
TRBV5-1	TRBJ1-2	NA	ASSFGTDYGYT
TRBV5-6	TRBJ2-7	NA	ASSLTDSYEQY
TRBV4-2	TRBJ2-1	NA	ASSQTRDGFGEQF
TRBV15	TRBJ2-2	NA	ATSPRQGGGELF
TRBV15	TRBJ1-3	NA	ATSNPGELDTIY
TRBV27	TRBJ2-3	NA	ASSLLTGGGTDTQY
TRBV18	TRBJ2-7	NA	ASGVNSYEQY